The 25 T cell receptor beta chains presented below share a single source sample, sequenced in a study of memory CD4+ T cells and cytomegalovirus serostatus. The sort gate was single viable CD3+CD4+CD8-CD45RO+ cells for memory CD4+ T cells. Data came from immunoSEQ multiplex PCR; TCRdb stores just in-frame clones and leaves some out. The table lists approximately 50,000 clones, around 80% of them singletons. The specimen was memory CD4+ T cells from blood. These receptors were collected from an adult in good health and CMV-seronegative.

The chain couples TRBV2 to TRBJ1-2; unclear D gene. V was pared by 2 bases and J by 8 bases, with 12 bases between. CDR3 size: 13 residues. Germline loops: CDR1 SNHLY, CDR2 FYNNEI. CDR3 coding DNA: TGTGCCAGCAGTGAATCACAGTCTGGAGGCTACACCTTC. This translates into CASSESQSGGYTF.

This clone occurred a few times. The chain employs TRBV9 and TRBJ2-1; D unclear. The CDR3 covers 14 residues. Trimming took 3 bases from V and 0 from J, leaving 7 bases between them. Germline-derived CDR1 and CDR2 are SGDLS and YYNGEE. This CDR3 reads CASSEQHSYNEQFF. CDR3 nucleotide sequence: TGTGCCAGCAGCGAGCAGCACTCCTACAATGAGCAGTTCTTC.

This clone has more than one count but fewer than ten. The V call is TRBV6-1, the J call TRBJ2-7; D call uncertain. The ends were cut back, 4 bases at V and 5 bases at J, with 15 bases in the middle. Germline lookup yields CDR1 MNHNS and CDR2 SASEGT. This CDR3 has 14 residues. For the CDR3, the DNA is TGTGCCAGCAGTGCCTCCGTTGGAAGCCACGAGCAGTACTTC. It is translated as CASSASVGSHEQYF.

The rearrangement joins TRBV5-1 to TRBJ1-1, with a possible D match to TRBD1 (6 bases). V shed 0 bases and J shed 5 bases, with 8 bases lying between them. There are 13 residues in the CDR3. Germline values: CDR1 SGHRS, CDR2 YFSETQ. The CDR3 sequence is CASSLVGATEAFF. CDR3 DNA sequence: TGCGCCAGCAGCTTGGTGGGGGCGACTGAAGCTTTCTTT.

The sample holds a few counts of this clone. The V call is TRBV7-9, the J call TRBJ2-7; TRBD1 matches at 7 bases. The V gene end was trimmed by 5 bases and the J gene end by 0 bases; junction bases not matched to a gene: 10. Looked up from germline, CDR1 is SEHNR and CDR2 is FQNEAQ (reference sequence). This CDR3 has 16 residues. DNA for the CDR3: TGTGCCAGCAGCACACGGACAGGCGGAAGCTCCTACGAGCAGTACTTC. Amino acids: CASSTRTGGSSYEQYF.

The genes are TRBV6-5 and TRBJ2-1, with unresolved D. The V gene's germline CDR1 is MNHEY and CDR2 SVGAGI. Trimming stripped 0 bases from V and 5 bases from J, with 8 bases between. This CDR3 contains 14 residues. Here the CDR3 DNA reads TGTGCCAGCAGTTACTCGAATCTTAACAATGAGCAGTTCTTC. This encodes CASSYSNLNNEQFF.

A single count supports this clone. CDR3 DNA: TGCGCCAGCAGCCAAGACTACGGGGTTGGGCCCCAGCATTTT. Translating it yields CASSQDYGVGPQHF. The gene calls are TRBV4-1 and TRBJ1-5; D is ambiguous. Trimming removed 0 bases from V and 9 bases from J, with 12 bases in between. The CDR3 runs 14 residues. CDR1 is MGHRA and CDR2 is YSYEKL in the germline V gene.

V usage is TRBV28 and J usage is TRBJ1-5; D remains ambiguous. Germline CDR1 reads MDHEN; CDR2 reads SYDVKM. The CDR3 consists of 16 residues. Trimming cost V 10 bases and J 0 bases, with 19 bases left between them. The chain's CDR3 is CATSKKLPYSNQPQHF. In DNA form, the CDR3 reads TGTGCCACCTCGAAGAAACTCCCTTATAGCAATCAGCCCCAGCATTTT.

The chain joins TRBV4-1 to TRBJ2-1, with TRBD2 matching over 8 bases. Germline V gene lookup returns CDR1 MGHRA and CDR2 YSYEKL. The CDR3 covers 16 residues. With 4 bases clipped from V and 5 bases from J, the junction kept 10 bases outside the gene matches. The chain's CDR3 is CASSRESGRRDNEQFF. The CDR3 DNA reads TGCGCCAGCAGCCGGGAAAGCGGGAGAAGGGACAATGAGCAGTTCTTC.

The rearrangement links TRBV5-1 to TRBJ2-3; 10 bases align to TRBD1. CDR1 SGHRS and CDR2 YFSETQ come from the germline V gene. CDR3 length: 16 amino acids. The ends lost 4 bases at V and 6 bases at J; junction bases unmatched: 11. CDR3 coding DNA: TGCGCCAGCAGCCTTGGGACAGGGGCCCGTTTTGATACGCAGTATTTT. Translated: CASSLGTGARFDTQYF. Combining the CDR3 with reference TRBV5-1 and TRBJ2-3 gives the whole variable domain KAGVTQTPRYLIKTRGQQVTLSCSPISGHRSVSWYQQTPGQGLQFLFEYFSETQRNKGNFPGRFSGRQFSNSRSEMNVSTLELGDSALYLCASSLGTGARFDTQYFGPGTRLTVL.

The sample holds a few counts of this clone. The V call is TRBV5-6, the J call TRBJ2-7, with unresolved D. The V gene lost 2 bases and the J gene lost 3 bases, with 6 bases spanning the gap. This CDR3 has 12 amino acids. Germline values: CDR1 SGHDT, CDR2 YYEEEE. CDR3 in DNA: TGTGCCAGCAGCTTCTTGGGCTACGAGCAGTACTTC. Protein product: CASSFLGYEQYF.

The V gene is TRBV9, the J gene TRBJ2-5; possibly TRBD2 for D (5 bases). This CDR3 has 14 amino acids. Trimming pared 5 bases from V and 2 bases from J, leaving 13 bases between. The germline gives CDR1 SGDLS, CDR2 YYNGEE. The CDR3 sequence is CASSPGSSQETQYF. In DNA form, the CDR3 reads TGTGCCAGCAGTCCGGGGAGTTCTCAAGAGACCCAGTACTTC. Full variable domain (rest looked up from reference TRBV9 and TRBJ2-5): DSGVTQTPKHLITATGQRVTLRCSPRSGDLSVYWYQQSLDQGLQFLIQYYNGEERAKGNILERFSAQQFPDLHSELNLSSLELGDSALYFCASSPGSSQETQYFGPGTRLLVL.

The chain couples TRBV27 to TRBJ1-5; D is undetermined. Trimming left V 10 bases short and J 1 base short, with 11 bases between. The CDR3 has 13 residues. In germline, CDR1 is MNHEY, CDR2 SMNVEV (reference sequence). The CDR3 sequence: CATSRGSNQPQHF. In DNA, the CDR3 is TGTGCCACCTCCCGGGGAAGCAATCAGCCCCAGCATTTT.

This chain connects TRBV5-6 to TRBJ2-2; the match to TRBD2 covers 7 bases. V was pared by 4 bases and J by 7 bases, with 7 bases of the junction left unmatched. The germline gives CDR1 SGHDT, CDR2 YYEEEE. This CDR3 is 14 amino acids long. The CDR3 DNA is TGTGCCAGCAGCCATGGGCGGGAGAGCGGGGAGCTGTTTTTT. Residues: CASSHGRESGELFF.

This clone is termed medium-sized. The chain combines TRBV15 with TRBJ2-7; 7 bases fit TRBD2. V lost 0 bases to trimming and J lost 2 bases; unmatched junction nucleotides: 7. The CDR3 contains 16 residues. CDR1 LNHNV and CDR2 YYDKDF come from the germline V gene (reference sequence). The DNA of the CDR3 is TGTGCCACCAGCAGAGAGTCAGCGGGATCAGCCTACGAGCAGTACTTC. Protein product: CATSRESAGSAYEQYF.

The chain couples TRBV29-1 to TRBJ1-2, with no clear D. Looked up from germline, CDR1 is SQVTM and CDR2 is ANQGSEA. The CDR3 has 12 residues. V lost 0 bases to trimming and J lost 8 bases, with 10 bases between them. The CDR3 DNA is TGCAGCGTTGAAGATGTCTCGGGAGGCTACACCTTC. Amino acids: CSVEDVSGGYTF.

V gene TRBV29-1 combines with J gene TRBJ1-2; 8 bases match TRBD1. CDR3 length: 12 residues. Trimming removed 4 bases from V and 7 bases from J; junction bases left unmatched: 5. Germline-derived CDR1 and CDR2 are SQVTM and ANQGSEA. CDR3 in amino acids: CSVGTGHFGYTF. In DNA, the CDR3 is TGCAGCGTTGGGACAGGGCACTTTGGCTACACCTTC.

The chain joins TRBV25-1 to TRBJ1-2, with 8 bases matching TRBD1. The CDR3 runs to 16 residues. CDR1 is MGHDK, CDR2 SYGVNS, per germline. The junction had 14 bases not matched to a gene; V was cut back by 3 bases and J by 8 bases. The CDR3: CASSEHTRGRIGGYTF. The CDR3 nucleotides are TGTGCCAGCAGTGAGCACACCAGGGGGCGTATCGGCGGCTACACCTTC.

V is TRBV2 and J is TRBJ2-7, with D uncertain. The germline gives CDR1 SNHLY, CDR2 FYNNEI. Trimming cost V 4 bases and J 2 bases, with 6 bases left between them. The CDR3 has 12 amino acids. DNA for the CDR3: TGTGCCAGCAGTGGTACCCCCTACGAGCAGTACTTC. This codes for CASSGTPYEQYF.

This clone was recorded once. This rearrangement joins TRBV28 to TRBJ1-2; D unclear. The germline V gene has CDR1 MDHEN and CDR2 SYDVKM. The CDR3 is 13 residues long. V was trimmed by 10 bases and J by 0 bases, leaving 12 bases between them. This CDR3 reads CATLDGSNYGYTF. The CDR3 DNA reads as TGTGCCACCCTGGACGGCTCTAACTATGGCTACACCTTC.

The chain combines TRBV6-1 with TRBJ1-4, with D possibly matching TRBD1 (6 bases). The CDR3 runs to 16 residues. Trimming left V 2 bases short and J 6 bases short, with 16 bases between. Per germline, CDR1 MNHNS and CDR2 SASEGT. CDR3 amino acids: CASSERFTGRDEKLFF. The DNA for the CDR3 is TGTGCCAGCAGTGAAAGGTTCACAGGGAGGGATGAAAAACTGTTTTTT.

The table lists this clone with a count of one. V is TRBV2 and J is TRBJ2-2, with TRBD1 as a possible D gene (5 bases). Germline V gives CDR1 SNHLY, CDR2 FYNNEI. V lost 6 bases and J lost 2, with 10 bases in between. The CDR3 totals 14 residues. The CDR3 loop reads CASRQAHNTGELFF. CDR3 bases: TGTGCCAGCAGACAGGCTCATAACACCGGGGAGCTGTTTTTT.

This clone was seen a single time. The chain has TRBV28 and TRBJ2-2; D gene uncertain. Germline V gene lookup returns CDR1 MDHEN and CDR2 SYDVKM. The CDR3 is made up of 14 amino acids. Between the trimmed V and J ends, which lost 7 bases and 0 bases, there was a span of 9 bases. In nucleotides, the CDR3 is TGTGCCAGCATCCGGACCGCGAACACCGGGGAGCTGTTTTTT. Its protein is CASIRTANTGELFF. The full variable domain, its missing parts supplied by reference TRBV28 and TRBJ2-2, is DVKVTQSSRYLVKRTGEKVFLECVQDMDHENMFWYRQDPGLGLRLIYFSYDVKMKEKGDIPEGYSVSREKKERFSLILESASTNQTSMYLCASIRTANTGELFFGEGSRLTVL.

This clone was counted only a few times. The chain combines TRBV5-5 with TRBJ2-2; D may be TRBD1 (6 bases). The CDR3 has 14 residues. With 7 bases removed from V and 4 bases from J, the gap between germline ends came to 14 bases. Per germline, CDR1 SGHKS and CDR2 YYEKEE (reference sequence). The DNA of the CDR3 is TGTGCCAGCGGACCTCCAGGGGTCACCGGGGAGCTGTTTTTT. Its translation is CASGPPGVTGELFF. The variable domain in full, completed from reference TRBV5-5 and TRBJ2-2, reads DAGVTQSPTHLIKTRGQQVTLRCSPISGHKSVSWYQQVLGQGPQFIFQYYEKEERGRGNFPDRFSARQFPNYSSELNVNALLLGDSALYLCASGPPGVTGELFFGEGSRLTVL.

This clone has just a few counts. The V and J genes are TRBV28 and TRBJ2-7; D call uncertain. V was trimmed by 6 bases and J by 6 bases, leaving 12 bases between them. The CDR3 has 12 residues. Germline V gene lookup returns CDR1 MDHEN and CDR2 SYDVKM. The CDR3 DNA reads TGTGCCAGCAGCCTCAACTCCCTCGAGCAGTACTTC. Translated, it gives CASSLNSLEQYF.